Presented here are 26 T cell receptor beta chains from one specimen sequenced in a study of shared clonotypes between healthy human individuals. TCRdb's table, derived via immunoSEQ multiplex PCR, lists solely in-frame clones and lacks some. Among about 670,000 clones listed, about two thirds were seen once. The specimen was memory CD4+ T cells sorted from blood. Subset indicated: CD45RA-negative fraction. The receptor set was obtained from a woman in her 30s in good health.

J is TRBJ2-6 and V is TRBV29-1, with TRBD1 matching 7 bases. From germline, CDR1 is SQVTM and CDR2 ANQGSEA. The CDR3 runs to 21 residues. V trimming: 5 bases; J trimming: 5 bases; junction bases outside the gene matches: 27. CDR3 sequence reads: CSVLTGASSGANVLWANVLTF. CDR3 nucleotide sequence: TGCAGCGTTCTAACAGGGGCCAGCTCTGGGGCCAACGTCCTATGGGCCAACGTCCTGACTTTC.

The chain joins TRBV30 to TRBJ1-1; D ambiguous. This CDR3 region has 14 residues. V was shortened by 2 bases and J by 4 bases, with 14 bases between the two germline ends. Germline loops: CDR1 GTSNPN, CDR2 SVGIG (reference sequence). The CDR3 nucleotides read TGTGCCTGGAGTAGCCCGGGGTCGGTCACTGAAGCTTTCTTT. Its translation: CAWSSPGSVTEAFF.

Concerning this clone itself: Other DNA sequences of this sample code for an identical CDR3. V gene TRBV27 combines with J gene TRBJ1-4; 7 nucleotides line up with TRBD1. Unmatched junction bases numbered 4, after V lost 6 bases and J lost 6 bases. The CDR3 covers 13 residues. The germline V gene encodes CDR1 MNHEY and CDR2 SMNVEV (reference sequence). This CDR3 reads CASRRQGYEKLFF. CDR3 sequence (DNA): TGTGCCAGCAGGAGACAGGGTTATGAAAAACTGTTTTTT.

This clone appeared a single time. Additional DNA sequences in this sample encode the identical CDR3. The chain combines TRBV19 with TRBJ1-2; 8 bases are shared with TRBD1. The trim removed 2 bases at V and 4 bases at J, leaving 3 bases unmatched. CDR3 size: 14 residues. Per the germline V gene, CDR1 is LNHDA and CDR2 is SQIVND (reference sequence). CDR3 region: CASSIPTGAYGYTF. CDR3 in DNA: TGTGCCAGTAGTATACCGACAGGGGCCTATGGCTACACCTTC. Using reference TRBV19 and TRBJ1-2 for the parts outside the CDR3, the full variable domain is DGGITQSPKYLFRKEGQNVTLSCEQNLNHDAMYWYRQDPGQGLRLIYYSQIVNDFQKGDIAEGYSVSREKKESFPLTVTSAQKNPTAFYLCASSIPTGAYGYTFGSGTRLTVV.

This clone appeared once. The CDR3 nucleotides read TGTGCCATCAGTGACGGCAGCGTCTACGAGCAGTACTTC. Its translation: CAISDGSVYEQYF. The chain uses TRBV10-3 and TRBJ2-7, with D unclear. The germline gives CDR1 ENHRY, CDR2 SYGVKD. Trimming cost V 3 bases and J 3 bases, with 9 bases left between them. The CDR3 loop spans 13 amino acids.

The J gene is TRBJ2-5, the V gene TRBV7-8; unclear D gene. The V end lost 3 bases, the J end lost 5 bases, and 13 bases lay between the germline ends. Germline loops: CDR1 SGHVS, CDR2 FQNEAQ. CDR3 length equals 14 residues. CDR3 protein: CASSFRPPGETQYF. CDR3 sequence (DNA): TGTGCCAGCAGCTTCAGGCCCCCGGGTGAGACCCAGTACTTC.

The rearrangement links TRBV27 to TRBJ2-6; D is uncertain. Per the germline V gene, CDR1 is MNHEY and CDR2 is SMNVEV (reference sequence). The CDR3 loop spans 15 amino acids. V was shortened by 4 bases and J by 0 bases, with 7 bases between the two germline ends. The CDR3 sequence is CASSSPYSGANVLTF. The CDR3 DNA reads TGTGCCAGCAGTTCCCCTTACTCTGGGGCCAACGTCCTGACTTTC.

The rearrangement links TRBV5-1 to TRBJ2-3, with D perhaps TRBD2 (6 bases). Trimming left V 0 bases short and J 9 bases short, with 11 bases between. Germline-derived CDR1 and CDR2 are SGHRS and YFSETQ. The CDR3 runs to 13 residues. The CDR3, as DNA: TGCGCCAGCAGCTTGGAAGCGGGCGGGACGCAGTATTTT. This gives the protein CASSLEAGGTQYF. Full variable domain (missing parts from reference TRBV5-1 and TRBJ2-3): KAGVTQTPRYLIKTRGQQVTLSCSPISGHRSVSWYQQTPGQGLQFLFEYFSETQRNKGNFPGRFSGRQFSNSRSEMNVSTLELGDSALYLCASSLEAGGTQYFGPGTRLTVL.

This chain links TRBV5-1 with TRBJ1-5; D call uncertain. The CDR3 spans 13 residues. The germline V gene encodes CDR1 SGHRS and CDR2 YFSETQ. V was shortened by 3 bases and J by 6 bases, with 10 bases between the two germline ends. CDR3 region: CASSYEGPQPQHF. In DNA form, the CDR3 reads TGCGCCAGCAGCTATGAAGGGCCTCAGCCCCAGCATTTT.

The chain carries TRBV7-7 and TRBJ1-5; D is undetermined. The germline V gene has CDR1 SSHAT and CDR2 FNYEAQ (reference sequence). The CDR3 sequence is 17 residues long. The V end lost 3 bases, the J end lost 7 bases, and 22 bases lay between the germline ends. The CDR3 DNA follows: TGTGCCAGCAGCTTGGCGGGTAGACCACCTCTCTGCCAGCCCCAGCATTTT. Amino acids: CASSLAGRPPLCQPQHF.

The chain employs TRBV11-1 and TRBJ1-1, with D possibly matching TRBD1 (5 bases). CDR1 and CDR2 from the germline V gene are SGHAT and FQDESV (reference sequence). V was cut by 5 bases and J by 3 bases, with 13 bases left in between. The CDR3 is 14 amino acids. The CDR3 bases are TGTGCCAGCAGCGCCGCCGGGGGGGACACTGAAGCTTTCTTT. Residues: CASSAAGGDTEAFF.

The chain couples TRBV6-5 to TRBJ2-7; D unclear. The germline V and J ends were trimmed by 5 bases and 8 bases, with 10 bases remaining between them. The germline gives CDR1 MNHEY, CDR2 SVGAGI. This CDR3 contains 11 residues. In DNA, the CDR3 is TGTGCCAGCAGTAAAGGGTCCCAGCAGTACTTC. Its translation is CASSKGSQQYF.

This sequence joins TRBV7-8 and TRBJ2-5; maybe TRBD1 (6 bases). Looked up from germline, CDR1 is SGHVS and CDR2 is FQNEAQ. V was pared by 4 bases and J by 6 bases, with 9 bases between. The CDR3 is 12 residues long. In nucleotides, the CDR3 is TGTGCCAGCAGCTGGACAGCACAGACCCAGTACTTC. It translates to CASSWTAQTQYF. Full variable domain (rest looked up from reference TRBV7-8 and TRBJ2-5): GAGVSQSPRYKVAKRGQDVALRCDPISGHVSLFWYQQALGQGPEFLTYFQNEAQLDKSGLPSDRFFAERPEGSVSTLKIQRTQQEDSAVYLCASSWTAQTQYFGPGTRLLVL.

The chain links TRBV5-1 to TRBJ1-1; D unclear. Germline CDR1 SGHRS, CDR2 YFSETQ. V lost 2 bases, J lost 1 base, and 3 bases lay in between. This CDR3 is 12 amino acids long. The CDR3 sequence: CASSFENTEAFF. For the CDR3, the DNA is TGCGCCAGCAGCTTCGAGAACACTGAAGCTTTCTTT.

In its sample, this clone was seen a few times. The chain has TRBV30 and TRBJ1-4; a weak D match, TRBD1 (6 bases). V was clipped by 1 base and J by 8 bases, with 17 bases between them. The CDR3 is 15 amino acids. From germline, CDR1 is GTSNPN and CDR2 SVGIG (reference sequence). Here the CDR3 reads CAWSGWTAPREKLFF. DNA for the CDR3: TGTGCCTGGAGTGGCTGGACAGCTCCTAGGGAAAAACTGTTTTTT.

This chain joins TRBV10-1 and TRBJ2-3; 7 bases align to TRBD2. This CDR3 spans 17 amino acids. The V and J ends lost 0 bases and 4 bases, in that order; junction bases with no gene match: 10. Germline V gene data show CDR1 as WNHNN and CDR2 as SYGVQD (reference sequence). The CDR3 nucleotides read TGCGCCAGCAGTGAGTCCCAGAAGCGGGAACAGGCAGATACGCAGTATTTT. It yields the protein CASSESQKREQADTQYF.

This clone was detected many times. This CDR3 is also generated by other DNA sequences in the sample. The chain joins TRBV5-1 to TRBJ2-1; D possibly corresponds to TRBD2 (6 bases). Trimming stripped 0 bases from V and 4 bases from J, with 11 bases between. Looked up from germline, CDR1 is SGHRS and CDR2 is YFSETQ. This CDR3 spans 15 amino acids. Written as DNA, the CDR3 is TGCGCCAGCAGCTTGGATCTAGCGTCGTACAATGAGCAGTTCTTC. Protein sequence: CASSLDLASYNEQFF.

The V and J genes are TRBV19 and TRBJ2-7; TRBD2 agrees at 10 bases. Germline V gives CDR1 LNHDA, CDR2 SQIVND (reference sequence). The CDR3 consists of 16 residues. V gave up 4 bases and J gave up 2 bases; unmatched junction bases: 8. In DNA form, the CDR3 reads TGTGCCAGTAGTACTAGTCTAGCGGGGGAAACCTACGAGCAGTACTTC. It is translated as CASSTSLAGETYEQYF.

The rearrangement links TRBV7-9 to TRBJ1-4; tentative D call: TRBD1 (5 bases). The CDR3 spans 13 residues. Trimming cost V 6 bases and J 4 bases, with 9 bases left between them. The germline V gene encodes CDR1 SEHNR and CDR2 FQNEAQ (reference sequence). This CDR3 is CASRTEVNEKLFF. CDR3 DNA: TGTGCCAGCAGGACAGAGGTTAATGAAAAACTGTTTTTT.

This clone has ten or more counts. In DNA form, the CDR3 reads TGTGCCAGCAGTTCACAGATCCTTGGGACCCAGTACTTC. As protein: CASSSQILGTQYF. The chain joins TRBV7-2 to TRBJ2-5; D call uncertain. CDR1 and CDR2 (germline): SGHTA, FQGNSA. V lost 6 bases to trimming and J lost 7 bases, with 15 bases between them. CDR3 length: 13 amino acids.

This chain links TRBV5-4 with TRBJ2-1, with 8 bases fitting TRBD2. V lost 4 bases and J lost 3; bases outside the gene matches: 9. Looked up from germline, CDR1 is SGHNT and CDR2 is YYREEE (reference sequence). The CDR3 contains 16 residues. This CDR3 reads CASSGRGAGDYNEQFF. CDR3 in DNA: TGTGCCAGCAGCGGTCGGGGAGCGGGGGACTACAATGAGCAGTTCTTC.

This clone occurred a few times. The rearrangement uses TRBV7-6 and TRBJ2-3; D remains ambiguous. Trimming removed 0 bases from V and 0 bases from J, with 13 bases in between. The CDR3 covers 17 residues. CDR1 SGHVS and CDR2 FNYEAQ come from the germline V gene. CDR3 coding DNA: TGTGCCAGCAGCTTAGCCGGAACTTCTAGAAGCACAGATACGCAGTATTTT. Translation gives CASSLAGTSRSTDTQYF.

This clone was detected a few times. This chain uses TRBV7-4 with TRBJ2-5; a weak D match, TRBD1 (7 bases). This CDR3 is built from 15 residues. Germline loops: CDR1 SGHVT, CDR2 SQSDAQ. Deletions cut 4 bases from V and 5 bases from J, with 17 bases between. The CDR3 loop is CASSSRQGGAETQYF. For the CDR3, the DNA is TGTGCCAGCAGCTCGCGACAGGGAGGAGCGGAGACCCAGTACTTC.

J is TRBJ1-1 and V is TRBV5-1; TRBD1 agrees at 8 bases. Germline V lookup: CDR1 SGHRS, CDR2 YFSETQ. V lost 4 bases, J lost 6 bases, and 8 bases stayed unmatched. The CDR3 extends over 14 amino acids. CDR3: CASSVGDRPSEAFF. The CDR3 DNA reads TGCGCCAGCAGCGTAGGGGACAGGCCGTCTGAAGCTTTCTTT. The whole variable domain, remainder taken from reference TRBV5-1 and TRBJ1-1, is KAGVTQTPRYLIKTRGQQVTLSCSPISGHRSVSWYQQTPGQGLQFLFEYFSETQRNKGNFPGRFSGRQFSNSRSEMNVSTLELGDSALYLCASSVGDRPSEAFFGQGTRLTVV.

A note on this clone: A read error may account for a junction end that differs from germline. The chain combines TRBV25-1 with TRBJ2-7; 8 bases align to TRBD1. This CDR3 comprises 15 residues. The germline CDR1 and CDR2 sequences are MGHDK and SYGVNS. The CDR3, as DNA: TGTGCCAGCAGCGAATCCGGGACAGGTTTATACGAGCAGTACTTC. Protein sequence: CASSESGTGLYEQYF.

In its sample, this clone was seen once. The J gene is TRBJ2-7, the V gene TRBV5-6; tentatively, D is TRBD2 (6 bases). This CDR3 comprises 16 residues. CDR1 is SGHDT and CDR2 is YYEEEE in the germline V gene. Trimming stripped 1 base from V and 4 bases from J, with 18 bases between. The CDR3 sequence: CASSLSMGGGGYEQYF. CDR3 coding DNA: TGTGCCAGCAGCTTGTCTATGGGGGGAGGTGGGTACGAGCAGTACTTC.